This T cell receptor beta chain was sequenced in a study of T cell changes during pregnancy in multiple sclerosis. Germline V gene sequence: CDR1 LGHNA, CDR2 YSLEER. The V gene lost 0 bases and the J gene lost 1 base, with 10 bases spanning the gap. The CDR3 is 16 amino acids. This table comes from immunoSEQ multiplex PCR, and its TCRdb copy is limited to in-frame clones, with some not included. The table includes approximately 13,000 clones, 90% detected once. This clone was seen once. The receptor's source is a female donor in good health, enrolled as a control in a pregnancy study. The chain uses TRBV4-3 and TRBJ2-1; no firm D call. Sequencing used CD8+ T cells from peripheral blood mononuclear cells, obtained after pregnancy. CDR3 nucleotide sequence: TGCGCCAGCAGCCAAGATAGGCTAGGATCCTACAATGAGCAGTTCTTC. As protein: CASSQDRLGSYNEQFF.